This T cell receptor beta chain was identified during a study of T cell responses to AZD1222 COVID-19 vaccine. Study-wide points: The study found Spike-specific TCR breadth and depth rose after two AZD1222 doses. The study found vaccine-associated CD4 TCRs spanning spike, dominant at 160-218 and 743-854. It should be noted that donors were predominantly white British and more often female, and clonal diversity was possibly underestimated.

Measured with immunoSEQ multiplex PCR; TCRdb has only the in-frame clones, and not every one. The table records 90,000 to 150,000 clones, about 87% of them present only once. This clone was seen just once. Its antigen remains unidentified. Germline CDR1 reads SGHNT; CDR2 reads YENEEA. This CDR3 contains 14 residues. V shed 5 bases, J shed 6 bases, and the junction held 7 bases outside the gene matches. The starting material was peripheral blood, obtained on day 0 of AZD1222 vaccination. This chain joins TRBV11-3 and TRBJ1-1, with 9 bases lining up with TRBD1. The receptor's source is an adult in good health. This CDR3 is CASSGRQGGAEAFF. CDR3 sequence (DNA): TGTGCCAGCAGCGGCAGACAGGGGGGGGCTGAAGCTTTCTTT.